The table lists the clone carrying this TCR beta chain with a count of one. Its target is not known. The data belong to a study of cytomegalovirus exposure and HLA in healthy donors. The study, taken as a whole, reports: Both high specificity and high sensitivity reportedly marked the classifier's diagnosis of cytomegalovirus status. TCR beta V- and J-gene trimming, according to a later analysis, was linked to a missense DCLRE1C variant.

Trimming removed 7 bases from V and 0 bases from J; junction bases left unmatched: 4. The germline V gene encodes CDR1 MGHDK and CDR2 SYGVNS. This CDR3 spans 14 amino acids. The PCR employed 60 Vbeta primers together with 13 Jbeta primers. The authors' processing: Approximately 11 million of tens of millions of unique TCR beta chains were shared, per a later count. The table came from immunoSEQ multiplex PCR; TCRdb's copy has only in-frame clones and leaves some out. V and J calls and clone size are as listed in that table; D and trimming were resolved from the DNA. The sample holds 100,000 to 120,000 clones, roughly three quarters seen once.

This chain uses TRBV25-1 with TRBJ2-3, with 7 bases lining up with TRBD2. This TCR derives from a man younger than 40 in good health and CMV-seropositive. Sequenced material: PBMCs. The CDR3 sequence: CASTAGVSTDTQYF. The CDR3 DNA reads TGTGCCAGCACCGCGGGGGTAAGCACAGATACGCAGTATTTT.